Following are 25 T cell receptor beta chains from one sample sequenced in a study of blood T cell repertoires in COVID-19. This table comes from immunoSEQ multiplex PCR, and its TCRdb copy is limited to in-frame clones, with some not included. The sample contains 250,000 to 400,000 clones, around 86% of which appear only once. Source material: peripheral blood. The origin of the receptors is a man aged 45-60 years with active or convalescent COVID-19.

The genes are TRBV28 and TRBJ1-3; 10 bases line up with TRBD1. The CDR3 totals 15 residues. Germline V gene lookup returns CDR1 MDHEN and CDR2 SYDVKM. After removal of 6 bases from V and 2 bases from J, the junction contained 4 bases not matched to a gene. CDR3 sequence reads: CASSRQGAAGNTIYF. CDR3 nucleotide sequence: TGTGCCAGCAGCCGACAGGGGGCTGCTGGAAACACCATATATTTT.

V is TRBV5-5 and J is TRBJ1-4, with a weak D call TRBD1 (5 bases). V lost 6 bases to trimming and J lost 4 bases, with 16 bases between them. This CDR3 spans 15 amino acids. The germline V gene has CDR1 SGHKS and CDR2 YYEKEE (reference sequence). The CDR3 coding sequence is TGTGCCAGCATCCTTGGGACGGGGGATAATGAAAAACTGTTTTTT. It yields the protein CASILGTGDNEKLFF.

This clone was detected once. This chain connects TRBV19 to TRBJ1-3; D is perhaps TRBD1 (6 bases). The V end was cut by 3 bases, the J end by 0 bases, with 12 bases between. This CDR3 region has 16 residues. Germline CDR1 LNHDA, CDR2 SQIVND (reference sequence). The CDR3 region is CASSIRGAFSGNTIYF. In DNA, the CDR3 is TGTGCCAGTAGTATCCGGGGGGCCTTCTCTGGAAACACCATATATTTT. Variable domain in full (rest from reference TRBV19 and TRBJ1-3): DGGITQSPKYLFRKEGQNVTLSCEQNLNHDAMYWYRQDPGQGLRLIYYSQIVNDFQKGDIAEGYSVSREKKESFPLTVTSAQKNPTAFYLCASSIRGAFSGNTIYFGEGSWLTVV.

Notes on this clone: Other DNA variants within this sample encode the same CDR3. The V and J genes are TRBV5-1 and TRBJ2-2; 7 nucleotides align to TRBD1. Germline V lookup: CDR1 SGHRS, CDR2 YFSETQ. The CDR3 is 14 amino acids. The junction had 0 bases not matched to a gene; V was cut back by 1 base and J by 3 bases. The CDR3 region is CASSLQGDTGELFF. CDR3 DNA: TGCGCCAGCAGCTTGCAGGGGGACACCGGGGAGCTGTTTTTT. Full variable domain (outside the CDR3, taken from reference TRBV5-1 and TRBJ2-2): KAGVTQTPRYLIKTRGQQVTLSCSPISGHRSVSWYQQTPGQGLQFLFEYFSETQRNKGNFPGRFSGRQFSNSRSEMNVSTLELGDSALYLCASSLQGDTGELFFGEGSRLTVL.

The rearrangement links TRBV11-2 to TRBJ2-2; a weak D match, TRBD1 (5 bases). Trimming took off 1 base at V and 5 bases at J, with 11 bases between the two ends. The germline V gene encodes CDR1 SGHAT and CDR2 FQNNGV. The CDR3 has 15 amino acids. CDR3 bases: TGTGCCAGCAGCTTAGTCAAGGGGAATACCGGGGAGCTGTTTTTT. Amino acid sequence: CASSLVKGNTGELFF.

V usage is TRBV7-2 and J usage is TRBJ1-5, with D perhaps TRBD1 (5 bases). CDR3 size: 17 residues. The V end lost 2 bases, the J end lost 9 bases, and 23 bases lay between the germline ends. Germline CDR1 reads SGHTA; CDR2 reads FQGNSA. CDR3 bases: TGTGCCAGCAGCTTAATCGGGGCGGGGTTTCCAAGTCCGCCCCAGCATTTT. Its translation: CASSLIGAGFPSPPQHF.

The rearrangement joins TRBV4-1 to TRBJ2-5; D remains ambiguous. The CDR3 has 13 amino acids. The germline V gene encodes CDR1 MGHRA and CDR2 YSYEKL. Trimming cost V 0 bases and J 4 bases, with 6 bases left between them. Written as DNA, the CDR3 is TGCGCCAGCAGCCAAGAAGGCGGAGAGACCCAGTACTTC. Translating it yields CASSQEGGETQYF.

This clone was detected only once. This chain uses TRBV19 with TRBJ1-5; D unresolved. Per the germline V gene, CDR1 is LNHDA and CDR2 is SQIVND (reference sequence). This CDR3 spans 15 amino acids. V was shortened by 3 bases and J by 0 bases, with 9 bases between the two germline ends. CDR3 bases: TGTGCCAGTAGTATTGACACGCCTAGCAATCAGCCCCAGCATTTT. It specifies CASSIDTPSNQPQHF. Using reference TRBV19 and TRBJ1-5 for the parts outside the CDR3, the full variable domain is DGGITQSPKYLFRKEGQNVTLSCEQNLNHDAMYWYRQDPGQGLRLIYYSQIVNDFQKGDIAEGYSVSREKKESFPLTVTSAQKNPTAFYLCASSIDTPSNQPQHFGDGTRLSIL.

This chain connects TRBV2 to TRBJ2-3; weak D call: TRBD1 (6 bases). V lost 6 bases and J lost 0, with 10 bases in between. This CDR3 has 14 amino acids. Germline assignment: CDR1 SNHLY and CDR2 FYNNEI. The CDR3 bases are TGTGCCAGCAGGGACAGATCTAGCACAGATACGCAGTATTTT. It yields the protein CASRDRSSTDTQYF.

The CDR3 DNA is TGTGCCAGTAATGGAGGGGTCACAGATACGCAGTATTTT. Translated: CASNGGVTDTQYF. V is TRBV19 and J is TRBJ2-3; possible D gene TRBD2, 6 bases. This CDR3 is 13 amino acids long. Germline CDR1 LNHDA, CDR2 SQIVND (reference sequence). Trimming removed 7 bases at V and 2 bases at J, with 10 bases between.

This clone was recorded a few times. This rearrangement joins TRBV7-2 to TRBJ1-1; 7 nucleotides agree with TRBD1. The CDR3 contains 15 residues. V shed 1 base and J 4 bases; nucleotides not matched to a gene: 6. Germline V gene sequence: CDR1 SGHTA, CDR2 FQGNSA. This CDR3 reads CASSLDLQGGTEAFF. The CDR3 DNA is TGTGCCAGCAGCTTAGATCTCCAGGGGGGCACTGAAGCTTTCTTT.

The V gene is TRBV7-2, the J gene TRBJ1-6; D is possibly TRBD1 (5 bases). The germline V and J ends were trimmed by 5 bases and 0 bases, with 14 bases remaining between them. Germline values: CDR1 SGHTA, CDR2 FQGNSA. The CDR3 length is 17 residues. The DNA for the CDR3 is TGTGCCAGCAGCCAGGAACAGGCGATCTCCTATAATTCACCCCTCCACTTT. Its translation: CASSQEQAISYNSPLHF. Full variable domain (remainder filled in from reference TRBV7-2 and TRBJ1-6): GAGVSQSPSNKVTEKGKDVELRCDPISGHTALYWYRQSLGQGLEFLIYFQGNSAPDKSGLPSDRFSAERTGGSVSTLTIQRTQQEDSAVYLCASSQEQAISYNSPLHFGNGTRLTVT.

The genes are TRBV14 and TRBJ2-1, with 7 nucleotides matching TRBD2. V dropped 0 bases and J dropped 2; count of bases not matched to a gene: 10. This CDR3 has 18 amino acids. Germline-derived CDR1 and CDR2 are SGHDN and FVKESK. In DNA form, the CDR3 reads TGTGCCAGCAGCCAAGATCGGGGTAGCGGGCTTACCTACAATGAGCAGTTCTTC. Amino acid sequence: CASSQDRGSGLTYNEQFF.

This rearrangement joins TRBV18 to TRBJ2-1; the D is unclear. CDR1 and CDR2 from the germline V gene are KGHSH and LQKENI. This CDR3 is built from 14 residues. Trimming shortened V by 0 bases and J by 6 bases, and 9 bases separated the two germline ends. DNA for the CDR3: TGTGCCAGCTCACCACCGCCAGAGGCCAATGAGCAGTTCTTC. Encoded protein: CASSPPPEANEQFF.

The V and J genes are TRBV4-1 and TRBJ1-2, with 7 bases aligning to TRBD1. This CDR3 region has 14 residues. V lost 5 bases to trimming and J lost 8 bases; unmatched junction nucleotides: 11. Per germline, CDR1 MGHRA and CDR2 YSYEKL. Here the CDR3 DNA reads TGCGCCAGCAGCGGATACAGGGGAGCGCGGGGCTACACCTTC. Its translation is CASSGYRGARGYTF.

This chain joins TRBV6-5 and TRBJ2-7; perhaps TRBD1 as D (6 bases). The germline V gene has CDR1 MNHEY and CDR2 SVGAGI. Deletions cut 5 bases from V and 3 bases from J, with 17 bases between. CDR3 size: 15 residues. This chain's CDR3 is CASSRNSGQYYEQYF. Written as DNA, the CDR3 is TGTGCCAGCAGTAGGAACTCGGGACAATACTACGAGCAGTACTTC.

Here the CDR3 reads CASSPRQGSDTF. As DNA, the CDR3 is TGTGCCAGCAGCCCAAGACAGGGGAGCGACACCTTC. This chain joins TRBV28 and TRBJ1-2; 8 bases are shared with TRBD1. J lost 12 bases, V lost 6 bases, and 9 bases had no gene match. CDR3 size: 12 residues. Germline values: CDR1 MDHEN, CDR2 SYDVKM.

The chain is built from TRBV5-1 and TRBJ2-5; 8 positions match TRBD2. The CDR3 runs to 16 residues. The germline gives CDR1 SGHRS, CDR2 YFSETQ. The trim removed 0 bases at V and 4 bases at J, leaving 8 bases unmatched. The CDR3 region has the DNA TGCGCCAGCAGCTTGGAGGCGAGCGGGAGCGGAGAGACCCAGTACTTC. Its translation is CASSLEASGSGETQYF.

In DNA form, the CDR3 reads TGTGCCATCAGAAGTCAGGGGGCCGGGGAGACCCAGTACTTC. Encoded protein: CAIRSQGAGETQYF. J is TRBJ2-5 and V is TRBV10-3, with 8 positions matching TRBD1. Germline loops: CDR1 ENHRY, CDR2 SYGVKD. The length of the CDR3 is 14 residues. Germline trimming cut 6 bases from V and 5 bases from J; bases unmatched to any gene: 8.

The rearrangement links TRBV6-5 to TRBJ1-1, with 7 positions matching TRBD1. The CDR3 length is 14 residues. J lost 1 base, V lost 5 bases, and 4 bases had no gene match. The germline V gene encodes CDR1 MNHEY and CDR2 SVGAGI. The CDR3 here is CASSKGTENTEAFF. CDR3 coding DNA: TGTGCCAGCAGTAAGGGGACAGAGAACACTGAAGCTTTCTTT.

A single count supports this clone. This chain links TRBV6-8 with TRBJ1-4, with TRBD1 identical over 11 bases. V shed 6 bases, J shed 5 bases, and the junction held 11 bases outside the gene matches. Germline CDR1 and CDR2: MNHGY and SAAAGT. This CDR3 is 17 amino acids long. The CDR3 region has the DNA TGTGCCAGCAGGAAGGGGGACAGGGGGTTCCAAAATGAAAAACTGTTTTTT. This translates into CASRKGDRGFQNEKLFF.

V usage is TRBV28 and J usage is TRBJ2-1; D not resolved. Germline V gene lookup returns CDR1 MDHEN and CDR2 SYDVKM. V was clipped by 8 bases and J by 5 bases, with 16 bases between them. The CDR3 runs 14 residues. The CDR3 region has the DNA TGTGCCAGCCTTCTAGGTGGCATCAACAATGAGCAGTTCTTC. This sequence encodes CASLLGGINNEQFF.

The rearrangement joins TRBV19 to TRBJ1-1, with D maybe TRBD1 (6 bases). The CDR3 totals 14 residues. The V and J ends lost 5 bases and 5 bases respectively, with 15 bases between them. Germline V lookup: CDR1 LNHDA, CDR2 SQIVND (reference sequence). CDR3 region: CASSGWTDRTEAFF. The DNA of the CDR3 is TGTGCCAGTAGTGGATGGACAGATCGAACTGAAGCTTTCTTT.

The gene calls are TRBV3-1 (or the pseudogene TRBV3-2) and TRBJ2-7; D is uncertain. Germline lookup yields CDR1 LGHDT and CDR2 YNNKEL (reference sequence). V dropped 0 bases and J dropped 7 bases, with 10 bases sitting between them. This CDR3 region has 13 residues. The CDR3 spells CASSQEGPGEQYF. The DNA for the CDR3 is TGTGCCAGCAGCCAAGAAGGCCCAGGAGAGCAGTACTTC.

The chain has TRBV6-5 and TRBJ1-6; no reliable D call. The germline gives CDR1 MNHEY, CDR2 SVGAGI. This CDR3 is built from 13 residues. Trimming removed 10 bases from V and 7 bases from J, with 14 bases in between. CDR3 protein: CATLFPGNSPLHF. The CDR3 nucleotides are TGTGCCACCCTTTTCCCGGGGAATTCACCCCTCCACTTT.